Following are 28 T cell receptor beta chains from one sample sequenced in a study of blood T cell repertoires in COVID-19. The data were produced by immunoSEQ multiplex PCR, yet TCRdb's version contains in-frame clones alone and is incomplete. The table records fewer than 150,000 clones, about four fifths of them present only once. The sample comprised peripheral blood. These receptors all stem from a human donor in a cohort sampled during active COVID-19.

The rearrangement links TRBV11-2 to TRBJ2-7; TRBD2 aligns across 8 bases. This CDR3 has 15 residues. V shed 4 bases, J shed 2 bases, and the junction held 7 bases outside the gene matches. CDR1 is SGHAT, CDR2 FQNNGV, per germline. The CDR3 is CASSSGSGGPYEQYF. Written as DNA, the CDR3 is TGTGCCAGCAGCTCAGGAAGCGGGGGCCCCTACGAGCAGTACTTC. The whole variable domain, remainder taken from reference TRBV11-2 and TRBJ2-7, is EAGVAQSPRYKIIEKRQSVAFWCNPISGHATLYWYQQILGQGPKLLIQFQNNGVVDDSQLPKDRFSAERLKGVDSTLKIQPAKLEDSAVYLCASSSGSGGPYEQYFGPGTRLTVT.

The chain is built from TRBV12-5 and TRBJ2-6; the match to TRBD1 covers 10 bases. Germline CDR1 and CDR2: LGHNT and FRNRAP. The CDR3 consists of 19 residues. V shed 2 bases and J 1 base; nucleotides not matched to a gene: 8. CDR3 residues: CASGLLAGTGVSGANVLTF. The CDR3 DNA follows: TGTGCTAGTGGTTTGCTTGCCGGGACAGGGGTATCTGGGGCCAACGTCCTGACTTTC.

DNA for the CDR3: TGTGCCACCAGCAGAGGCCCCTCGGGGTATAATTCACCCCTCCACTTT. Protein product: CATSRGPSGYNSPLHF. V and J are TRBV15 and TRBJ1-6; D is unresolved. V shed 1 base and J shed 4 bases, with 11 bases lying between them. This CDR3 comprises 16 residues. The germline CDR1 and CDR2 sequences are LNHNV and YYDKDF (reference sequence).

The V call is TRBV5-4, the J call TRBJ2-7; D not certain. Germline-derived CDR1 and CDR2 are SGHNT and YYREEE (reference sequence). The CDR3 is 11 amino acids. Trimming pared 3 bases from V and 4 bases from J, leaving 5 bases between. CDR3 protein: CASSSYYEQYF. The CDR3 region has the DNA TGTGCCAGCAGCTCCTATTACGAGCAGTACTTC.

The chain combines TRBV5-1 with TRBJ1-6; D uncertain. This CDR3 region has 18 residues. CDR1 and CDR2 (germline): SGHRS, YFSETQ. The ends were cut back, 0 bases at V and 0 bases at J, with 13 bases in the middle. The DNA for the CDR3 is TGCGCCAGCAGCTTGGCCGAGGGCCAGAGCTCCTATAATTCACCCCTCCACTTT. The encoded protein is CASSLAEGQSSYNSPLHF.

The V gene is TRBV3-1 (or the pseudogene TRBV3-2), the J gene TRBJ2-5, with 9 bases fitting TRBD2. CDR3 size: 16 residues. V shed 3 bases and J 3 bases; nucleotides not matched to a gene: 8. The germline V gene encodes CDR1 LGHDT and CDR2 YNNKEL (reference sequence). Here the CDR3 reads CASSHAGRTSEETQYF. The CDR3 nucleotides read TGTGCCAGCAGCCATGCAGGACGGACTAGCGAAGAGACCCAGTACTTC.

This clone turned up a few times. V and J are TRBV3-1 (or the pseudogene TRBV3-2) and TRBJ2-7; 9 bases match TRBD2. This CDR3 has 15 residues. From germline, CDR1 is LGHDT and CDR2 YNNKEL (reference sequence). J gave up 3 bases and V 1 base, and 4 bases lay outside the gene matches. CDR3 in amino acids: CASSQASTSGYEQYF. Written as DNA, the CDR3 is TGTGCCAGCAGCCAAGCGTCGACTAGCGGCTACGAGCAGTACTTC.

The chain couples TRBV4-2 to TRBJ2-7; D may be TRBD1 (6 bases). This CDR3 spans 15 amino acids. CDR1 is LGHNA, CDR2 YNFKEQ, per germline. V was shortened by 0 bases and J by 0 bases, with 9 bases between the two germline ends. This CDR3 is CASSQETGRSYEQYF. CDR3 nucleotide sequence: TGTGCCAGCAGCCAAGAGACAGGACGCTCCTACGAGCAGTACTTC.

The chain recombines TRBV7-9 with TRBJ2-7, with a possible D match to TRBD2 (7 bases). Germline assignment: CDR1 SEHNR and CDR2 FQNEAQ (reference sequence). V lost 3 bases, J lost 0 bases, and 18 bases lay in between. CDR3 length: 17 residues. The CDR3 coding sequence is TGTGCCAGCAGCTTTGTCGTCGGCGGGGGCAACTCCTACGAGCAGTACTTC. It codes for CASSFVVGGGNSYEQYF.

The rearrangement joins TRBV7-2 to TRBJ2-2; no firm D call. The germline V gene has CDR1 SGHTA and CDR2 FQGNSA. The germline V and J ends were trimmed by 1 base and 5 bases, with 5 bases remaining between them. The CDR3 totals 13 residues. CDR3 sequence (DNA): TGTGCCAGCAGCTTAGTTTCAACCGGGGAGCTGTTTTTT. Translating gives CASSLVSTGELFF.

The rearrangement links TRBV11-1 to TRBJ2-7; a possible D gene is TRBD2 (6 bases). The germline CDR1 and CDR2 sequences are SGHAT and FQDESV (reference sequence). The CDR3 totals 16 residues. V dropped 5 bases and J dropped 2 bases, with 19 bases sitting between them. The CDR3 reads CASSPSRDFGTYEQYF. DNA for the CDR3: TGTGCCAGCAGCCCTTCCCGGGACTTTGGAACCTACGAGCAGTACTTC.

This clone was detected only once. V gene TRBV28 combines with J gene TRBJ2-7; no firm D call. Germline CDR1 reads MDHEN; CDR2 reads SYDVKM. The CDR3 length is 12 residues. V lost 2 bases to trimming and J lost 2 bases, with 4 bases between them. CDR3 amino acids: CASSLPTYEQYF. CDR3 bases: TGTGCCAGCAGTTTACCCACCTACGAGCAGTACTTC.

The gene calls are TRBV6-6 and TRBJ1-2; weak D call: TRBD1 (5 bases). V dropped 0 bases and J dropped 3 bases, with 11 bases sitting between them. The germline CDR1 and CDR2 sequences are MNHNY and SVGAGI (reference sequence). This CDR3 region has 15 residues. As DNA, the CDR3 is TGTGCCAGCAGTTACTCGTCAGGGAACTACTATGGCTACACCTTC. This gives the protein CASSYSSGNYYGYTF.

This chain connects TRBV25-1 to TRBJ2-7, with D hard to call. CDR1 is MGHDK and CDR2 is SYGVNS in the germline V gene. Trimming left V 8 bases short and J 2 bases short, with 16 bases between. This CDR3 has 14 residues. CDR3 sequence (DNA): TGTGCCAGCGCCCACGACATAACCCCCTACGAGCAGTACTTC. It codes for CASAHDITPYEQYF.

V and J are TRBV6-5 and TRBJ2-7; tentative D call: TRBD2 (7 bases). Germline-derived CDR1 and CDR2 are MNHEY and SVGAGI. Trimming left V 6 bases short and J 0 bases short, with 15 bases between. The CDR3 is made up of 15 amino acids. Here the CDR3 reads CASSAAGAASYEQYF. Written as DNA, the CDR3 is TGTGCCAGCAGCGCCGCGGGGGCAGCCTCCTACGAGCAGTACTTC.

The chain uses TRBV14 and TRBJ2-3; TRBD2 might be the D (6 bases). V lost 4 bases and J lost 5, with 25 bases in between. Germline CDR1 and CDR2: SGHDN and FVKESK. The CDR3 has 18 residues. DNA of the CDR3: TGTGCCAGCAGCCGAAAGCCCTCCCGACGAGGGAGGAAAGATACGCAGTATTTT. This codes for CASSRKPSRRGRKDTQYF.

In DNA, the CDR3 is TGTGCCAGCAGCTTAGCGGGACAGGGGGGAAGTAGCTCCTACGAGCAGTACTTC. Translated: CASSLAGQGGSSSYEQYF. The chain is built from TRBV11-2 and TRBJ2-7; 11 nucleotides align to TRBD1. Trimming took 1 base from V and 0 from J; bases not matched to a gene: 8. Germline V gene sequence: CDR1 SGHAT, CDR2 FQNNGV. The CDR3 covers 18 residues.

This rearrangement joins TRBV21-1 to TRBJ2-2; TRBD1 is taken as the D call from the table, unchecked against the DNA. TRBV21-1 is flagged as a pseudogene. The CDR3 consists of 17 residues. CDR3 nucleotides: TGTGCCAGCAGCAGCAGGGCGCGGACAGGGCGTGTCGGGGAGCTGTTTTTT. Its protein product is CASSSRARTGRVGELFF.

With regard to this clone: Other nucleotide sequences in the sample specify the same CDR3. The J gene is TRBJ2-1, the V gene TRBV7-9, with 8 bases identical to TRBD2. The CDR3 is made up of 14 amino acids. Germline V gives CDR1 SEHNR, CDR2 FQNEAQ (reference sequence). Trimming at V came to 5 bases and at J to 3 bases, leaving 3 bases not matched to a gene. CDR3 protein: CASSLAGGYNEQFF. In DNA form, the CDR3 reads TGTGCCAGCAGCCTCGCGGGGGGCTACAATGAGCAGTTCTTC. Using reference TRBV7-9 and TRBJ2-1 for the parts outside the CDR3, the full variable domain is DTGVSQNPRHKITKRGQNVTFRCDPISEHNRLYWYRQTLGQGPEFLTYFQNEAQLEKSRLLSDRFSAERPKGSFSTLEIQRTEQGDSAMYLCASSLAGGYNEQFFGPGTRLTVL.

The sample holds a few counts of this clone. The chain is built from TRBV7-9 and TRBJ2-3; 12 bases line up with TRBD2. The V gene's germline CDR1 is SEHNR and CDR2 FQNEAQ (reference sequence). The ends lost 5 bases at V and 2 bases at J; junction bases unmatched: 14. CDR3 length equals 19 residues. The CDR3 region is CASSHPSSGGAKDTDTQYF. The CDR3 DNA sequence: TGTGCCAGCAGCCATCCCTCTAGCGGGGGGGCCAAAGACACAGATACGCAGTATTTT.

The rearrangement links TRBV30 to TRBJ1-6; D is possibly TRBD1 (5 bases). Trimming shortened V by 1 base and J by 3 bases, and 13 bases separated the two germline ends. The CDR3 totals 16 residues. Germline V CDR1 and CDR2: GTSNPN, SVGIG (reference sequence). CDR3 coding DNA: TGTGCCTGGAGTGCACAGGCAGGATTCTATAATTCACCCCTCCACTTT. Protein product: CAWSAQAGFYNSPLHF.

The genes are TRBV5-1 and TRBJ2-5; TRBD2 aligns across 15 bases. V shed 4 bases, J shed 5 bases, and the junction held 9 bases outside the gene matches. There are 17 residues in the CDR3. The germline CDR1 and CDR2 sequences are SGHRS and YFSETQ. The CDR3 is CASSARTSGGAWETQYF. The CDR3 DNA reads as TGCGCCAGCAGCGCCCGGACTAGCGGGGGGGCCTGGGAGACCCAGTACTTC. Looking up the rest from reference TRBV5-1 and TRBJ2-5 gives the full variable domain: KAGVTQTPRYLIKTRGQQVTLSCSPISGHRSVSWYQQTPGQGLQFLFEYFSETQRNKGNFPGRFSGRQFSNSRSEMNVSTLELGDSALYLCASSARTSGGAWETQYFGPGTRLLVL.

In nucleotides, the CDR3 is TGTGCCAGCAGTGATTACAGTAAGGAGGCTAACTATGGCTACACCTTC. Protein: CASSDYSKEANYGYTF. The chain combines TRBV2 with TRBJ1-2, with D unclear. The CDR3 length is 16 residues. Trimming removed 3 bases from V and 0 bases from J, with 14 bases in between. Germline loops: CDR1 SNHLY, CDR2 FYNNEI.

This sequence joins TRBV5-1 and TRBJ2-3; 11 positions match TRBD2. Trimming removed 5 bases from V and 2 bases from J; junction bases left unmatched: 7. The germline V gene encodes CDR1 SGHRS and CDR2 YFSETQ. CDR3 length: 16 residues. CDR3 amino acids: CASSRTSGGLTDTQYF. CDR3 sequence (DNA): TGCGCCAGCAGTCGAACTAGCGGGGGACTCACAGATACGCAGTATTTT.

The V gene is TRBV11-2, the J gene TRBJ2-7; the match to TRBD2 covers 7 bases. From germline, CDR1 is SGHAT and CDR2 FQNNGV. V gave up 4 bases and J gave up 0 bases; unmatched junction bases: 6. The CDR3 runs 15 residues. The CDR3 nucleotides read TGTGCCAGCAGCTATCGCGGGACTATCTCCTACGAGCAGTACTTC. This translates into CASSYRGTISYEQYF.

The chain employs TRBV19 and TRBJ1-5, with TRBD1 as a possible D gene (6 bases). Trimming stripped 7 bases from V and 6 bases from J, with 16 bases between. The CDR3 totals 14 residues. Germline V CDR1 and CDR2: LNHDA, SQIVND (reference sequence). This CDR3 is CASNGGLRTQPQHF. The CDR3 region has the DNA TGTGCCAGTAACGGGGGGCTCAGGACTCAGCCCCAGCATTTT.

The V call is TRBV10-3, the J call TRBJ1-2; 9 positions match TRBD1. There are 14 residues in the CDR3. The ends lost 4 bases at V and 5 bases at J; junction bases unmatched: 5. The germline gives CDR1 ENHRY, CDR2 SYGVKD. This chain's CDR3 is CAISVGDRVYGYTF. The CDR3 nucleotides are TGTGCCATCAGTGTGGGGGACAGGGTTTATGGCTACACCTTC.

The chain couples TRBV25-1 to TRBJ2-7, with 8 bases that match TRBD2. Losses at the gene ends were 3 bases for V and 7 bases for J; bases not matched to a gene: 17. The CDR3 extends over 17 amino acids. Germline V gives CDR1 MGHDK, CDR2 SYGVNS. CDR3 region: CASSDPGGAGGSGEQYF. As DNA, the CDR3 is TGTGCCAGCAGTGACCCCGGGGGGGCCGGAGGCTCGGGGGAGCAGTACTTC.